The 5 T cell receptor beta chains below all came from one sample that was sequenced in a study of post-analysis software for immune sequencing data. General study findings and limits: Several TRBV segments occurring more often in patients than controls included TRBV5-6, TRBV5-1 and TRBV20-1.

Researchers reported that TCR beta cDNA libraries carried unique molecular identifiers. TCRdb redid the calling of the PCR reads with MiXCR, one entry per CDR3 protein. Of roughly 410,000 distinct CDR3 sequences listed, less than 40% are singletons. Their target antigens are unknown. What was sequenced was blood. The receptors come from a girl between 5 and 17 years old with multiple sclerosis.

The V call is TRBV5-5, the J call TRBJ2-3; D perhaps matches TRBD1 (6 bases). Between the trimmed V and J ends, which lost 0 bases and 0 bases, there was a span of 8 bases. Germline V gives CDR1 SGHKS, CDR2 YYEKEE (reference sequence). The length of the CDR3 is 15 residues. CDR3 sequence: CASSLVQGSTDTQYF. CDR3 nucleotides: TGTGCCAGCAGCTTGGTGCAGGGGAGCACAGATACGCAGTATTTT.

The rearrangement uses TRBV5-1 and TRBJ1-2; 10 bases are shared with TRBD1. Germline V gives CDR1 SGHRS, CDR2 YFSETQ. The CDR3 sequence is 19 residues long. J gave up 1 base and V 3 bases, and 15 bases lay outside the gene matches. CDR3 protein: CASSWGGPGQGIGNYGYTF. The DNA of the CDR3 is TGCGCCAGCAGCTGGGGTGGACCGGGACAGGGGATTGGTAACTATGGCTACACCTTC.

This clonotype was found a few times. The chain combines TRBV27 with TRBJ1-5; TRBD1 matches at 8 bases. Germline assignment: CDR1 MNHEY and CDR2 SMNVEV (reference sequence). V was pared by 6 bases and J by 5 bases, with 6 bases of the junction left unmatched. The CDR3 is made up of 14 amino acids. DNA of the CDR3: TGTGCCAGCAGAGAGGGACAGGTACATCAGCCCCAGCATTTT. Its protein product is CASREGQVHQPQHF.

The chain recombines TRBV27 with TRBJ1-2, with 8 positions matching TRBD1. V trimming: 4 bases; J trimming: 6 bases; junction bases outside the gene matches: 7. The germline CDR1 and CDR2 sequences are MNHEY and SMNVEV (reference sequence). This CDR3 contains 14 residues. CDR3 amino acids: CASSYNQGADGYTF. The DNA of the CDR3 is TGTGCCAGCAGTTACAACCAGGGGGCAGATGGCTACACCTTC.

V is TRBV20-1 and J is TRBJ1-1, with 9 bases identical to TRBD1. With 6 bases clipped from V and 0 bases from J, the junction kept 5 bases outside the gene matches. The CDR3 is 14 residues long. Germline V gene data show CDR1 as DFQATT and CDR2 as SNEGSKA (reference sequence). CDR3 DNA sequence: TGCAGTGCCCAGGACAGGGGAATGAACACTGAAGCTTTCTTT. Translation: CSAQDRGMNTEAFF.